The rows below give T cell receptor beta chains drawn from one sample of a study of beta chain features in type 1 diabetes. This table comes from immunoSEQ multiplex PCR, and its TCRdb copy is limited to in-frame clones, with some not included. The table shows approximately 170,000 clones, with less than 10% occurring only once. Source material: central memory CD4+ T cells from blood. Receptors were obtained from a man in his late teens or twenties with type 1 diabetes. CDR3s include the opening cysteine and the closing phenylalanine or tryptophan. The order of the fields is clone size, V gene, J gene, D gene, CDR3 protein, CDR3 DNA. D genes are given only for firm matches. A row's size may be missing; if present it is once, few, many or a size class.

size: many
V: TRBV18
J: TRBJ2-7
D: TRBD2
CDR3: CASSPGLAGNSYEQYF
DNA: TGTGCCAGCTCACCGGGACTAGCGGGAAATTCCTACGAGCAGTACTTC

size: .
V: TRBV20-1
J: TRBJ1-2
D: .
CDR3: CSASHSKGYTF
DNA: TGCAGTGCTAGTCACAGCAAGGGCTACACCTTC

size: .
V: TRBV6-6
J: TRBJ1-1
D: .
CDR3: CASSPRLGTAGTEAFF
DNA: TGTGCCAGCAGTCCTCGATTGGGCACCGCTGGCACTGAAGCTTTCTTT

size: .
V: TRBV19
J: TRBJ2-7
D: TRBD1
CDR3: CASRDSYYEQYF
DNA: TGTGCCAGTCGGGACAGCTACTACGAGCAGTACTTC

size: .
V: TRBV9
J: TRBJ2-1
D: .
CDR3: CASSISVYNEQFF
DNA: TGTGCCAGCAGCATCTCCGTTTACAATGAGCAGTTCTTC

size: .
V: TRBV5-1
J: TRBJ2-3
D: .
CDR3: CASSFWRDSTDTQYF
DNA: TGCGCCAGCAGCTTTTGGAGGGACAGCACAGATACGCAGTATTTT

size: .
V: TRBV5-1
J: TRBJ2-7
D: TRBD1
CDR3: CASSLTGQGTYEQYF
DNA: TGCGCCAGCAGCTTGACGGGACAGGGGACCTACGAGCAGTACTTC

size: .
V: TRBV7-2
J: TRBJ2-3
D: .
CDR3: CASTAYTDTQYF
DNA: TGTGCCAGCACCGCCTACACAGATACGCAGTATTTT

size: once
V: TRBV5-1
J: TRBJ1-6
D: .
CDR3: CASSMDSYNSPLHF
DNA: TGCGCCAGCAGCATGGACAGCTATAATTCACCCCTCCACTTT

size: .
V: TRBV5-1
J: TRBJ2-2
D: .
CDR3: CASSLEGDMTGELFF
DNA: TGCGCCAGCAGCTTGGAGGGGGACATGACCGGGGAGCTGTTTTTT

size: few
V: TRBV15
J: TRBJ2-5
D: TRBD2
CDR3: CATSTQRGEGTQYF
DNA: TGTGCCACCAGCACTCAGCGGGGGGAAGGGACCCAGTACTTC

size: .
V: TRBV5-1
J: TRBJ2-1
D: TRBD2
CDR3: CASSEVASGVNNEQFF
DNA: TGCGCCAGCAGCGAGGTGGCTAGCGGGGTGAACAATGAGCAGTTCTTC

size: .
V: TRBV7-9
J: TRBJ1-4
D: TRBD1
CDR3: CASDRGQGVEKLFF
DNA: TGTGCCAGCGACAGGGGGCAAGGGGTTGAAAAACTGTTTTTT

size: many
V: TRBV28
J: TRBJ2-5
D: .
CDR3: CASTHTGGQETQYF
DNA: TGTGCCAGCACTCACACCGGGGGCCAAGAGACCCAGTACTTC

size: .
V: TRBV28
J: TRBJ2-7
D: TRBD1
CDR3: CASSRDRVGEQYF
DNA: TGTGCCAGCAGTAGGGACAGGGTGGGCGAGCAGTACTTC

size: .
V: TRBV7-9
J: TRBJ2-1
D: .
CDR3: CASSGGLMNEQFF
DNA: TGTGCCAGCAGCGGGGGGTTAATGAATGAGCAGTTCTTC

size: .
V: TRBV4-3
J: TRBJ2-5
D: .
CDR3: CASSQDQGTQYF
DNA: TGCGCCAGCAGCCAAGATCAGGGGACCCAGTACTTC

size: .
V: TRBV28
J: TRBJ2-7
D: .
CDR3: CASSFREYEQYF
DNA: TGTGCCAGCAGTTTCCGGGAATACGAGCAGTACTTC

size: .
V: TRBV30
J: TRBJ1-1
D: .
CDR3: CAWGQSRRGAFF
DNA: TGTGCCTGGGGACAAAGTAGGAGGGGTGCTTTCTTT

size: few
V: TRBV6-6
J: TRBJ2-5
D: TRBD1
CDR3: CASSGMWTGQETQYF
DNA: TGTGCCAGCAGTGGGATGTGGACAGGGCAAGAGACCCAGTACTTC

size: .
V: TRBV9
J: TRBJ2-5
D: TRBD2
CDR3: CASSSSGGAFAVQETQYF
DNA: TGTGCCAGCAGCTCCAGCGGGGGGGCCTTTGCTGTCCAAGAGACCCAGTACTTC

size: few
V: TRBV13
J: TRBJ2-1
D: TRBD2
CDR3: CASSLVGIAGYNEQFF
DNA: TGTGCCAGCAGCTTAGTCGGTATAGCGGGATACAATGAGCAGTTCTTC

size: .
V: TRBV6-5
J: TRBJ1-1
D: .
CDR3: CASSVTGRWVTEAFF
DNA: TGTGCCAGCAGTGTGACCGGGAGGTGGGTCACTGAAGCTTTCTTT

size: .
V: TRBV7-9
J: TRBJ2-7
D: .
CDR3: CASSFQAGYYEQYF
DNA: TGTGCCAGCAGCTTCCAAGCAGGATACTACGAGCAGTACTTC

size: .
V: TRBV30
J: TRBJ2-3
D: TRBD2
CDR3: CAWSSSGGQDTQYF
DNA: TGTGCCTGGAGTTCTAGCGGGGGCCAAGATACGCAGTATTTT

size: .
V: TRBV19
J: TRBJ1-1
D: .
CDR3: CASSIGGTREAFF
DNA: TGTGCCAGTAGTATAGGAGGGACACGAGAAGCTTTCTTT

size: few
V: TRBV28
J: TRBJ2-7
D: .
CDR3: CASGGPPTYEQYF
DNA: TGTGCCAGCGGGGGCCCTCCGACCTACGAGCAGTACTTC

size: .
V: TRBV2
J: TRBJ1-1
D: TRBD1
CDR3: CASRNRGGDTEAFF
DNA: TGTGCCAGCAGGAACAGGGGCGGGGACACTGAAGCTTTCTTT

size: .
V: TRBV19
J: TRBJ2-7
D: TRBD1
CDR3: CASSTGDRPHEQYF
DNA: TGTGCCAGTAGTACTGGGGACAGGCCCCACGAGCAGTACTTC

size: .
V: TRBV6-1
J: TRBJ2-3
D: .
CDR3: CASKLTESTDTQYF
DNA: TGTGCCAGCAAACTGACAGAGAGCACAGATACGCAGTATTTT

size: .
V: TRBV19
J: TRBJ2-3
D: TRBD1
CDR3: CASSDGTGGDGTDTQYF
DNA: TGTGCCAGTAGCGACGGGACAGGGGGAGATGGCACAGATACGCAGTATTTT

size: .
V: TRBV11-2
J: TRBJ2-1
D: TRBD2
CDR3: CASSLHPLASGGGNEQFF
DNA: TGTGCCAGCAGCCTTCACCCGCTCGCTAGCGGGGGGGGCAATGAGCAGTTCTTC

size: many
V: TRBV11-2
J: TRBJ2-3
D: .
CDR3: CASREGDTQYF
DNA: TGTGCCAGCAGAGAGGGAGATACGCAGTATTTT

size: few
V: TRBV7-2
J: TRBJ2-7
D: TRBD2
CDR3: CASSRSGGGYEQYF
DNA: TGTGCCAGCAGCCGTAGCGGGGGGGGTTACGAGCAGTACTTC

size: few
V: TRBV20-1
J: TRBJ2-7
D: .
CDR3: CSAKSPYEQYF
DNA: TGCAGTGCAAAGAGTCCCTACGAGCAGTACTTC

size: .
V: TRBV5-4
J: TRBJ1-1
D: TRBD1
CDR3: CASSEPSGGTYTEAFF
DNA: TGTGCCAGCAGCGAGCCGTCAGGGGGCACGTACACTGAAGCTTTCTTT

size: few
V: TRBV15
J: TRBJ1-5
D: TRBD1
CDR3: CATSGGSPGQGLSQHF
DNA: TGTGCCACCAGCGGAGGATCGCCGGGACAGGGACTGTCCCAGCATTTT

size: .
V: TRBV7-2
J: TRBJ2-2
D: .
CDR3: CASSLASAAGELFF
DNA: TGTGCCAGCAGCTTAGCGTCGGCGGCCGGGGAGCTGTTTTTT

size: few
V: TRBV6-6
J: TRBJ1-5
D: TRBD1
CDR3: CASSLGQGGQPQHF
DNA: TGTGCCAGCAGCCTGGGACAGGGCGGTCAGCCCCAGCATTTT

size: few
V: TRBV7-8
J: TRBJ1-2
D: TRBD1
CDR3: CASSPVDRANYGYTF
DNA: TGTGCCAGCAGCCCGGTCGACAGGGCGAACTATGGCTACACCTTC

size: .
V: TRBV2
J: TRBJ1-1
D: TRBD1
CDR3: CASSRQGQNTEAFF
DNA: TGTGCCAGCAGTCGACAGGGACAGAACACTGAAGCTTTCTTT

size: .
V: TRBV28
J: TRBJ2-7
D: TRBD2
CDR3: CASLSSGAGGHEQYF
DNA: TGTGCCAGCCTTAGCTCTGGAGCGGGGGGGCACGAGCAGTACTTC

size: .
V: TRBV30
J: TRBJ2-3
D: .
CDR3: CASAGLSTDTQYF
DNA: TGTGCCTCGGCGGGACTTAGCACAGATACGCAGTATTTT

size: .
V: TRBV7-2
J: TRBJ2-3
D: .
CDR3: CASSSDPLTDTQYF
DNA: TGTGCCAGCAGCTCCGATCCACTCACAGATACGCAGTATTTT

size: few
V: TRBV7-2
J: TRBJ2-1
D: .
CDR3: CASSSSGQRNSNEQFF
DNA: TGTGCCAGCAGCTCTTCCGGACAGAGAAACTCCAATGAGCAGTTCTTC

size: once
V: TRBV5-6
J: TRBJ1-4
D: TRBD1
CDR3: CASSSTPGGNEKLFF
DNA: TGTGCCAGCAGCTCGACGCCAGGGGGAAATGAAAAACTGTTTTTT

size: .
V: TRBV28
J: TRBJ2-7
D: .
CDR3: CASSYPRGRPDEQYF
DNA: TGTGCCAGCAGTTACCCCCGAGGAAGGCCCGACGAGCAGTACTTC

size: few
V: TRBV2
J: TRBJ2-2
D: .
CDR3: CASGSFYTGELFF
DNA: TGTGCCAGCGGTAGTTTTTACACCGGGGAGCTGTTTTTT